This T cell receptor (beta chain) was sequenced for a study of T cells in Graves' hyperthyroidism and ophthalmopathy. Trimming stripped 6 bases from V and 1 base from J, with 15 bases between. The CDR3 sequence is 15 residues long. Using RNA transcripts as the source, TCR beta CDR3 regions were amplified. Researchers ran a first-round RT-PCR on the TCR CDR3 using the HTBI primer set. Each CDR3 protein is one row after TCRdb ran MiXCR on the multiplex PCR reads. The profile shows nearly 750,000 distinct CDR3 sequences, roughly a third of them singletons. V and J are TRBV12-3 or TRBV12-4 and TRBJ2-5; tentatively, D is TRBD2 (5 bases). This clonotype was obtained from a woman aged 40 to 55 with Graves' hyperthyroidism. Sequenced input: blood. The CDR3 protein is CASRNLSGSQETQYF. CDR3 in DNA: TGTGCCAGCAGAAACCTGAGCGGTTCCCAAGAGACCCAGTACTTC.